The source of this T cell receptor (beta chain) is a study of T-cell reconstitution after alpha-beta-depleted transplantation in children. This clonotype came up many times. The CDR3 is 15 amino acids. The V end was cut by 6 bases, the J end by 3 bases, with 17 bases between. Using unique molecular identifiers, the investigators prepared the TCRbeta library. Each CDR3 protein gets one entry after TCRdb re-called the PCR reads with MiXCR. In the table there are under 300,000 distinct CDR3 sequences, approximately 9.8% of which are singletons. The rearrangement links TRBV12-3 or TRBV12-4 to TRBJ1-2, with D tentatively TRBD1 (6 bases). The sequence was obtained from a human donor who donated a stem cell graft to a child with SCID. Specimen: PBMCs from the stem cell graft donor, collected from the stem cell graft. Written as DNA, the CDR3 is TGTGCCAGCAGCCAAAACAGGGCTGCTTACTATGGCTACACCTTC. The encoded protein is CASSQNRAAYYGYTF.